These T cell receptor beta chains were read from a single sample in a study of long-term antiretroviral therapy in people with HIV. Clones were sequenced by immunoSEQ multiplex PCR, and TCRdb holds only the in-frame ones, with some missing. The sample gives about 39,000 clones, approximately 87% of which show up once; about 4% is in the top ten. The sample consisted of unsorted PBMCs, taken 1.2 years after starting antiretroviral therapy. The receptors were gathered from a woman between 45 and 65 years old with HIV. The CDR3 runs from the conserved cysteine through the conserved F or W. A D gene is named only where the DNA matches it firmly. Only some rows state a clone size, as once, few, many or a class for expanded clones.

j_gene	v_gene	d_gene	abundance	CDR3nt	CDR3aa
TRBJ2-5	TRBV2	-	-	TGTGCCAGCAGTGCCGAGGGGCAGGGGAAAGAGACCCAGTACTTC	CASSAEGQGKETQYF
TRBJ2-7	TRBV27	-	-	TGTGCCACTCGGAGAGGGGCCGCCACCTACGAGCAGTACTTC	CATRRGAATYEQYF
TRBJ1-5	TRBV19	-	-	TGTGCCAGTACTCATCCGGGGAGTCTGAGCGGCCAGCCCCAGCATTTT	CASTHPGSLSGQPQHF
TRBJ2-7	TRBV29-1	-	-	TGCAGCGTTGGACCTAGTCACGAGCAGTACTTC	CSVGPSHEQYF
TRBJ2-3	TRBV6-1	-	-	TGTGCCAGCAGTGAATCGCCCTTTAGCACAGATACGCAGTATTTT	CASSESPFSTDTQYF
TRBJ2-2	TRBV5-1	-	-	TGCGCCAGCAGCTTGCCCACCGGGGAGCTGTTTTTT	CASSLPTGELFF
TRBJ1-5	TRBV19	-	-	TGTGCCAGTATGATCGGCGGGGCGAGCAATCAGCCCCAGCATTTT	CASMIGGASNQPQHF
TRBJ2-5	TRBV7-7	TRBD2	-	TGTGCTAGCAGCCGACTAGCGGGGGGGCAGGCAGGCGAGACCCAGTACTTC	CASSRLAGGQAGETQYF
TRBJ1-2	TRBV9	-	-	TGTGCCAGCAGCGCCGCAGGGGAGGTGGGCTATGGCTACACCTTC	CASSAAGEVGYGYTF
TRBJ2-1	TRBV7-9	TRBD2	-	TGTGCCAGCAGACTAGCGGGGGAGGCCTACAATGAGCAGTTCTTC	CASRLAGEAYNEQFF
TRBJ2-6	TRBV10-3	TRBD2	-	TGTGCCATCAGTGAGACTAGCGGGGGGTCTGGGGCCAACGTCCTGACTTTC	CAISETSGGSGANVLTF
TRBJ1-5	TRBV7-8	-	few	TGTGCCAGCAGCCAAGACAGATACGATCAGCCCCAGCATTTT	CASSQDRYDQPQHF
TRBJ1-6	TRBV5-1	TRBD1	-	TGCGCCAGCAGCGTTACAGGGGAATTTGCACCCCTCCACTTT	CASSVTGEFAPLHF
TRBJ2-3	TRBV10-1	-	-	TGCGCCAGCAGTGATCAGATTGCCACAGATACGCAGTATTTT	CASSDQIATDTQYF
TRBJ1-2	TRBV29-1	-	-	TGCAGCGTATCTTTGGCGTCCTATGGCTACACCTTC	CSVSLASYGYTF
TRBJ2-2	TRBV30	-	-	TGTGCCTGGAGGGTGCAGAACACCGGGGAGCTGTTTTTT	CAWRVQNTGELFF
TRBJ2-3	TRBV4-2	TRBD2	few	TGTGCCAGCAGCCAGACAAGGGCGGGACTAGCGGGGGCCCGCCGGAGAGATACGCAGTATTTT	CASSQTRAGLAGARRRDTQYF
TRBJ2-7	TRBV30	-	-	TGTGCCTGTGAGGGGGTGGGCTCCTACGAGCAGTACTTC	CACEGVGSYEQYF
TRBJ1-2	TRBV30	-	-	TGTGCCTGGAGTCCATCTAACTATGGCTACACCTTC	CAWSPSNYGYTF
TRBJ2-1	TRBV27	-	-	TGTGCCAGCAGTTTATCCTATAGCGCAGGGTCAAAGCCTAATGAGCAGTTCTTC	CASSLSYSAGSKPNEQFF
TRBJ2-7	TRBV4-2	-	few	TGTGCCAGCAGCCAAACGCCAGCCTACGAGCAGTACTTC	CASSQTPAYEQYF
TRBJ2-2	TRBV12-5	TRBD2	-	TGTGCTAGTTCGGGGCTAGCGGGGGACCAGACGAACACCGGGGAGCTGTTTTTT	CASSGLAGDQTNTGELFF
TRBJ2-7	TRBV5-1	-	once	TGCGCCAGCAGCTTGGCCAAATCGAGCTACGAGCAGTACTTC	CASSLAKSSYEQYF
TRBJ2-7	TRBV5-1	-	-	TGCGCCAGCACCTTGGACAGTGGATACGAGCAGTACTTC	CASTLDSGYEQYF
TRBJ2-2	TRBV9	TRBD1	medium-sized	TGTGCCAGCAGGACAGGGAACGGGGAGCTGTTTTTT	CASRTGNGELFF
TRBJ2-2	TRBV2	TRBD2	once	TGTGCCAGCTTATCGGGGGGAAACACCGGGGAGCTGTTTTTT	CASLSGGNTGELFF
TRBJ1-2	TRBV7-8	-	-	TGTGCCAGCAGCCCATCACGGCCGGCAGGGTCAGACTATGGCTACACCTTC	CASSPSRPAGSDYGYTF
TRBJ2-7	TRBV9	TRBD2	-	TGTGCCAGCAGCCCCACGGGACTAGCCTACGAGCAGTACTTC	CASSPTGLAYEQYF
TRBJ2-7	TRBV30	-	once	TGTGCCTGGACGTACACCAGCTCCTACGAGCAGTACTTC	CAWTYTSSYEQYF
TRBJ1-3	TRBV2	-	-	TGTGCCAGCAGTGTAGCTCGCTCTGGAAACACCATATATTTT	CASSVARSGNTIYF
TRBJ1-1	TRBV7-6	TRBD1	-	TGTGCCAGCAGCTTAGTAGTGACAGGGGTGCATGGTGAAGCTTTCTTT	CASSLVVTGVHGEAFF
TRBJ2-5	TRBV19	TRBD1	-	TGTGCCAGTAGTCTCCTGGACAGGGAAGAGACCCAGTACTTC	CASSLLDREETQYF
TRBJ1-1	TRBV4-1	-	-	TGCGCCAGCAGCCGCGGACGGGGGGACACTGAAGCTTTCTTT	CASSRGRGDTEAFF
TRBJ2-2	TRBV6-6	-	-	TGTGCCAGCAGTTACGAAGCGACGGCGAACACCGGGGAGCTGTTTTTT	CASSYEATANTGELFF
TRBJ2-7	TRBV5-1	-	-	TGCGCCAGCAGCTTGGTTCCCGGAACCTACGAGCAGTACTTC	CASSLVPGTYEQYF
TRBJ1-2	TRBV19	TRBD1	-	TGTGCCAGTAGTATCGGGACAGGGGATGGCTACACCTTC	CASSIGTGDGYTF
TRBJ1-6	TRBV7-2	-	-	TGTGCCAGCAGCTTAGGACTCAATAATTCACCCCTCCACTTT	CASSLGLNNSPLHF
TRBJ1-5	TRBV2	TRBD1	-	TGTGCCAGCAGGCCTGGGACAGGGGGAAATCAGCCCCAGCATTTT	CASRPGTGGNQPQHF
TRBJ1-6	TRBV5-6	TRBD1	-	TGTGCCAGCAGCTTGGGGACAGGGGCGGCTTCACCCCTCCACTTT	CASSLGTGAASPLHF
TRBJ2-5	TRBV6-5	TRBD2	-	TGTGCCAGCAGTCGGGGACTAGCGGGGGAGACCCAGTACTTC	CASSRGLAGETQYF
TRBJ2-1	TRBV6-5	TRBD1	-	TGTGCCAGCAGAAGGGACAGCTACAATGAGCAGTTCTTC	CASRRDSYNEQFF
TRBJ1-5	TRBV6-5	TRBD1	-	TGTGCCAGCAGTTCATTTGGACAGGGACCCCAGCATTTT	CASSSFGQGPQHF
TRBJ1-6	TRBV30	-	-	TGTGCCTGGAGTTCCGCAGCCTCCTATAATTCACCCCTCCACTTT	CAWSSAASYNSPLHF
TRBJ2-7	TRBV19	TRBD1	-	TGTGCCACGACAGGGGAAGCCTACGAGCAGTACTTC	CATTGEAYEQYF
TRBJ1-1	TRBV13	TRBD1	-	TGTGCCAGCAGCCTGGCAGGGGGCGGCACTGAAGCTTTCTTT	CASSLAGGGTEAFF
TRBJ1-1	TRBV19	TRBD1	few	TGTGCCAGTGTCCCGGGACAGTATGAGTCTGAAGCTTTCTTT	CASVPGQYESEAFF
TRBJ2-7	TRBV29-1	TRBD1	-	TGCAGCGTCGGGACAGGGGGCAGCGGCGAGCAGTACTTC	CSVGTGGSGEQYF
TRBJ1-2	TRBV10-1	-	-	TGCGCCAGCAGTGAGACAGGGTCGTATGGCTACACCTTC	CASSETGSYGYTF
TRBJ2-5	TRBV7-2	TRBD2	-	TGTGCCAGCAGCCGTGCGGGGGGCGAGACCCAGTACTTC	CASSRAGGETQYF
TRBJ1-1	TRBV5-4	TRBD1	-	TGTGCCAGCAGCTCCGGACAGGGGACTACTGAAGCTTTCTTT	CASSSGQGTTEAFF
TRBJ1-2	TRBV7-8	TRBD1	-	TGTGCCAGCAGCTTCCGGGACAGGGGGTTTGGCTACACCTTC	CASSFRDRGFGYTF
TRBJ2-1	TRBV5-6	-	-	TGTGCCAGCAGCTTGGCCCTCGGACACAATGAGCAGTTCTTC	CASSLALGHNEQFF
TRBJ1-4	TRBV19	TRBD1	-	TGTGCCAGTAGCCGGGACAGGGTGGCAACTAATGAAAAACTGTTTTTT	CASSRDRVATNEKLFF
TRBJ2-3	TRBV7-3	TRBD2	-	TGTGCCAGCAGCTCTAGCGGGGGTGCCACAGATACGCAGTATTTT	CASSSSGGATDTQYF
TRBJ2-7	TRBV7-2	TRBD1	once	TGTGCCAGCAGCCGCGGACAGGGGACAAGTTACGAGCAGTACTTC	CASSRGQGTSYEQYF
TRBJ1-5	TRBV27	-	-	TGTGCCAGCAGTTCACAGGGAGGGAATCAGCCCCAGCATTTT	CASSSQGGNQPQHF